The clone carrying this TCR beta chain ranks as large. The antigen remains unidentified. V was pared by 6 bases and J by 3 bases, with 15 bases between. This CDR3 spans 15 amino acids. Per germline, CDR1 MNHNS and CDR2 SASEGT. This entry comes from a study of lung T cells in sarcoidosis with Löfgren's syndrome. Study findings and constraints: Sarcoidosis antigen recognition was only suggested, antigen unidentified. Shared TRAV12-1 and TRBV2 CDR3 motifs were reported across several patients.

In TCRdb, the reads were re-called with MiXCR into one record per CDR3 protein. Here the sample spans roughly 2,200 distinct CDR3 sequences, roughly a fifth being singletons. Sequencing input: CD4+ T cells from bronchoalveolar lavage. The clonotype originates from a human donor with sarcoidosis (Löfgren's syndrome or another form), or a control subject (not recorded which). This chain links TRBV6-1 with TRBJ2-1; D gene unclear. The CDR3: CASRETEVIYNEQFF. The CDR3 DNA reads as TGTGCCAGCAGGGAAACAGAGGTGATCTACAATGAGCAGTTCTTC.